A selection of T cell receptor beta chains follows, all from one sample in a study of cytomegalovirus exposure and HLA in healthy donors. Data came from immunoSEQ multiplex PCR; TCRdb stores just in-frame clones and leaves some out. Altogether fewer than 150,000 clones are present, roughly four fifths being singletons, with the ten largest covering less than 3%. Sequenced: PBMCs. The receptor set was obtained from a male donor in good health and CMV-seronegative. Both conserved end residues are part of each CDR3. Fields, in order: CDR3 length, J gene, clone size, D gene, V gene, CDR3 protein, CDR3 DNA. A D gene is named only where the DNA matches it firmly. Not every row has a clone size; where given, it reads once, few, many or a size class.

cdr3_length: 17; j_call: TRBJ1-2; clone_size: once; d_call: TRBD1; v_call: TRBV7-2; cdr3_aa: CASSLALGQGSLDGYTF; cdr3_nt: TGTGCCAGCAGCTTAGCCCTAGGACAGGGGAGCTTAGATGGCTACACCTTC
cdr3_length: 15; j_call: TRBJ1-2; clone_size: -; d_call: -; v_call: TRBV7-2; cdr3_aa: CASGRWGPFNYGYTF; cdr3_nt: TGTGCCAGCGGCAGGTGGGGGCCCTTTAACTATGGCTACACCTTC
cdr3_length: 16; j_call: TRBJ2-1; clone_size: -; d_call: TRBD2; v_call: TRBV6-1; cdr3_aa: CASSAQTSGRAREQFF; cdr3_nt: TGTGCCAGCAGTGCTCAGACTAGCGGGAGGGCCCGTGAGCAGTTCTTC
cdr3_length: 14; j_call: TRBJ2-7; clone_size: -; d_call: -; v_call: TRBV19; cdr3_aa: CASSIASDSYEQYF; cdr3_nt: TGTGCCAGTAGTATTGCTAGCGACTCCTACGAGCAGTACTTC
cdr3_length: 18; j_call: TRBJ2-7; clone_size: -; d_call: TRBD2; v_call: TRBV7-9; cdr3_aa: CSSSLAEGSAGRRREQYF; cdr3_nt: TGTTCCAGCAGCTTAGCGGAGGGATCAGCGGGACGAAGGCGCGAGCAGTACTTC
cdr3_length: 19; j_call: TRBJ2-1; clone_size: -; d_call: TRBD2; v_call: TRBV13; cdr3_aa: CASSLVSWASGFSYNEQFF; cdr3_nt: TGTGCCAGCAGCTTAGTTAGTTGGGCTAGCGGATTCTCCTACAATGAGCAGTTCTTC
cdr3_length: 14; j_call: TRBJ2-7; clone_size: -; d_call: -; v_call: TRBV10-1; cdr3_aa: CASSEAGSSYEQYF; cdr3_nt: TGCGCCAGCAGTGAGGCCGGTAGCTCCTACGAGCAGTACTTC
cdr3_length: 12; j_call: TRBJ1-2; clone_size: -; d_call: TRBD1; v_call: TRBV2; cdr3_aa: CASRGTGYGYTF; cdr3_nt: TGTGCCAGCAGAGGGACAGGCTATGGCTACACCTTC
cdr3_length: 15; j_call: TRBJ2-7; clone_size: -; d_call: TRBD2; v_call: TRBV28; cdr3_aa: CASSSGRERRYEQYF; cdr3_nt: TGTGCCAGCAGTTCCGGGAGGGAGAGAAGGTACGAGCAGTACTTC
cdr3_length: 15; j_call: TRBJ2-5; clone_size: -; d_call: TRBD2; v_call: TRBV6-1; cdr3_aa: CASSESSGRAATQYF; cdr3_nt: TGTGCCAGCAGTGAATCTAGCGGGAGGGCGGCGACCCAGTACTTC
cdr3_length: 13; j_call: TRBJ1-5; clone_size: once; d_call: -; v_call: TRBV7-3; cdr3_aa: CASSPAAYQPQHF; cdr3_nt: TGTGCCAGCAGCCCAGCGGCGTACCAGCCCCAGCATTTT
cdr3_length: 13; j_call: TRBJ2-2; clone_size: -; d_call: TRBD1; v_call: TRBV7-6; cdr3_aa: CASSLVGTEELFF; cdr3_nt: TGTGCCAGCAGCTTAGTTGGGACAGAGGAGCTGTTTTTT
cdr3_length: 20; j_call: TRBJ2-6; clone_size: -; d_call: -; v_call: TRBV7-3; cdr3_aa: CASSLFESRGSGSGANVLTF; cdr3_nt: TGTGCCAGCAGCCTCTTCGAAAGTCGAGGGTCAGGCTCTGGGGCCAACGTCCTGACTTTC
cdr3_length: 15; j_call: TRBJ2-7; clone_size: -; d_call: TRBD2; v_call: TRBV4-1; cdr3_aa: CASSQARGGGYEQYF; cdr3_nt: TGCGCCAGCAGCCAAGCCCGGGGGGGAGGCTACGAGCAGTACTTC
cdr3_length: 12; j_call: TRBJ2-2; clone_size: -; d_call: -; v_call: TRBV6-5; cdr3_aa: CASSLTGLGLFF; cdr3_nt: TGTGCCAGCAGCCTGACCGGGTTGGGGCTGTTTTTT
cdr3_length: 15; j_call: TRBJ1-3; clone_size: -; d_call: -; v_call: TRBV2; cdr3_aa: CASSELGTGGNTIYF; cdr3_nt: TGTGCCAGCAGTGAACTCGGAACGGGGGGAAACACCATATATTTT
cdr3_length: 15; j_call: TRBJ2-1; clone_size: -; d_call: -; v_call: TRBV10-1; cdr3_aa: CASSDEAVPGNEQFF; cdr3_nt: TGCGCCAGCAGTGATGAAGCGGTTCCTGGCAATGAGCAGTTCTTC
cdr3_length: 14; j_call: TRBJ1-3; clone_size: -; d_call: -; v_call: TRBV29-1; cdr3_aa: CSVEGRLAGNTIYF; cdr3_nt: TGCAGCGTTGAGGGCAGGTTAGCTGGAAACACCATATATTTT
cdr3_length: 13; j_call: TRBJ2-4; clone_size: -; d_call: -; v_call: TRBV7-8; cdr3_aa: CASSSPGLNIQYF; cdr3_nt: TGTGCCAGCAGCTCGCCGGGTCTAAACATTCAGTACTTC
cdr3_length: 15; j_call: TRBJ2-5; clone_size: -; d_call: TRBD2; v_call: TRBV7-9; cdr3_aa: CASSLAVGREETQYF; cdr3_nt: TGTGCCAGCAGCTTAGCGGTGGGGAGGGAGGAGACCCAGTACTTC
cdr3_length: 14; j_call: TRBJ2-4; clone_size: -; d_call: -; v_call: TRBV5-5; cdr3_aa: CASSPTRIGNIQYF; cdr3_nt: TGTGCCAGCAGCCCGACTCGGATTGGAAACATTCAGTACTTC
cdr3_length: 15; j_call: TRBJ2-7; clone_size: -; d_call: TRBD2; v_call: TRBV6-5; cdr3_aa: CASSYTLAGNYEQYF; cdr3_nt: TGTGCCAGCAGTTACACTCTAGCGGGAAACTACGAGCAGTACTTC
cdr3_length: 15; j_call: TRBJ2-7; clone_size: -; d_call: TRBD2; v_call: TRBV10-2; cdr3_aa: CASGPSGRDSYEQYF; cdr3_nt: TGCGCCAGCGGTCCTAGCGGGAGGGACTCCTACGAGCAGTACTTC
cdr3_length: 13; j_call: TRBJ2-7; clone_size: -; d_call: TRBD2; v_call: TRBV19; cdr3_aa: CASTVAGSGEQYF; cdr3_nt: TGTGCCAGTACAGTAGCGGGATCGGGCGAGCAGTACTTC
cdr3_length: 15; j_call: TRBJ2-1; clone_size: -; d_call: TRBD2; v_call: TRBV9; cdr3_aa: CASSRVLAGEVEQFF; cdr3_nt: TGTGCCAGCAGCAGGGTCCTAGCGGGAGAGGTTGAGCAGTTCTTC
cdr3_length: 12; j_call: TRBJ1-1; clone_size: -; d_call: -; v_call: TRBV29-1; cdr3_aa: CSVDKGVTEAFF; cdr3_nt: TGCAGCGTTGATAAGGGAGTCACTGAAGCTTTCTTT
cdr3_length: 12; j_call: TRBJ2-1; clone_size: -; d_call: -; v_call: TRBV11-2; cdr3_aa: CASSLLNNEQFF; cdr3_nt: TGTGCCAGCAGCCTCCTAAACAATGAGCAGTTCTTC
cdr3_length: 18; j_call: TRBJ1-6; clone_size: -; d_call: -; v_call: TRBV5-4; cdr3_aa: CASSLDQDRLFGNSPLHF; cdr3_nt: TGTGCCAGCAGCTTGGACCAGGACAGACTCTTTGGGAATTCACCCCTCCACTTT
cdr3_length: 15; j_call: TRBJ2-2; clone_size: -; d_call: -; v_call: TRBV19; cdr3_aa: CASNLWSAGTGELFF; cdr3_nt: TGTGCCAGTAACTTATGGTCGGCGGGCACCGGGGAGCTGTTTTTT
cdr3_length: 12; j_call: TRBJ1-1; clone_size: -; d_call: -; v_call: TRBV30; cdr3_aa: CAWSYWNTEAFF; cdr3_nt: TGTGCCTGGAGTTATTGGAACACTGAAGCTTTCTTT
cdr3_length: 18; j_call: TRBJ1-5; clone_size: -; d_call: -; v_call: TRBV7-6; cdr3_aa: CASSLSDFWVVRDQPQHF; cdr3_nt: TGTGCCAGCAGCTTATCCGATTTCTGGGTAGTGAGGGATCAGCCCCAGCATTTT
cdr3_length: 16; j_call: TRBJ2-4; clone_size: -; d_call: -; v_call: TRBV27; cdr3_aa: CATNPAGMEAKNIQYF; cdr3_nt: TGTGCCACGAACCCTGCAGGGATGGAAGCCAAAAACATTCAGTACTTC
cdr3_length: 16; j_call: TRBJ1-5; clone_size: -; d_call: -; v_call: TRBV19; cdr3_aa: CASRTTAGYSNQPQHF; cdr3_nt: TGTGCCAGTAGGACGACAGCCGGTTATAGCAATCAGCCCCAGCATTTT
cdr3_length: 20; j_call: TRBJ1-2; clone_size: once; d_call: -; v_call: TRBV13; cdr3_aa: CASSPRYIRPRLHSNYGYTF; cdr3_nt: TGTGCCAGCAGCCCACGATATATCCGACCTCGACTCCATTCTAACTATGGCTACACCTTC
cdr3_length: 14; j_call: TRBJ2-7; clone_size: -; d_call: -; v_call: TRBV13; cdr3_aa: CASSPDYRSYEQYF; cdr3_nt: TGTGCCAGCAGCCCGGACTACCGCTCCTACGAGCAGTACTTC
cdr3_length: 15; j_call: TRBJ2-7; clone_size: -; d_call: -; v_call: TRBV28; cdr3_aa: CASVSQGIGSYEQYF; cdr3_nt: TGTGCCAGCGTTTCCCAGGGTATTGGCTCCTACGAGCAGTACTTC
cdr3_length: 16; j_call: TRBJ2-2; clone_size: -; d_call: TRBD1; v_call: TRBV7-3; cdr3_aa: CASSLSGTGGGRELFF; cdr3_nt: TGTGCCAGCAGCTTATCGGGGACAGGGGGCGGCCGGGAGCTGTTTTTT
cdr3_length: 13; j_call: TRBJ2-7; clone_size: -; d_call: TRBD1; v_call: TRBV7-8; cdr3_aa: CASSYRGRREQYF; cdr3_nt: TGTGCCAGCAGCTACAGGGGGCGCAGGGAGCAGTACTTC
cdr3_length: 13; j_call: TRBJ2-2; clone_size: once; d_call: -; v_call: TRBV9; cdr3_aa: CASSWAGTGELFF; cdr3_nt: TGTGCCAGCAGCTGGGCGGGCACCGGGGAGCTGTTTTTT
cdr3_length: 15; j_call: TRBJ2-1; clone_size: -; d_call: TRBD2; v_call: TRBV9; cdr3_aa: CASSELGGSYNEQFF; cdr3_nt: TGTGCCAGCAGCGAGCTGGGCGGGAGTTACAATGAGCAGTTCTTC
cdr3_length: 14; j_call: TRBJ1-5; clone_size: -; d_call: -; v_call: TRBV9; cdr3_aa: CASSRTDSNQPQHF; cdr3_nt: TGTGCCAGCAGCCGGACAGATAGCAATCAGCCCCAGCATTTT
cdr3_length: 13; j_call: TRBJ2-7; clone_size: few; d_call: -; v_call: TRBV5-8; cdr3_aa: CASSLAYTYEQYF; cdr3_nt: TGTGCCAGCAGCTTGGCGTATACCTACGAGCAGTACTTC
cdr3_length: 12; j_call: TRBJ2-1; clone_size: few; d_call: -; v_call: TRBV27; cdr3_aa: CASGDSRHEQFF; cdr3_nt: TGTGCCAGCGGGGACTCCCGCCATGAGCAGTTCTTC
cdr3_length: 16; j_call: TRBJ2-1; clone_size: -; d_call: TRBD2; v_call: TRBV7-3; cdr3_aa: CASSKRLAGNYNEQFF; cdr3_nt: TGTGCCAGCAGCAAAAGACTAGCGGGGAATTACAATGAGCAGTTCTTC
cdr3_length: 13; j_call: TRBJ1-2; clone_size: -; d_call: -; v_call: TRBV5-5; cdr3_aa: CASSPGSTGGYTF; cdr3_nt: TGTGCCAGCAGCCCGGGATCTACAGGGGGCTACACCTTC
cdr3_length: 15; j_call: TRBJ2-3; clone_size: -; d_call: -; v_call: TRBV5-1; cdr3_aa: CASTREGGSTDTQYF; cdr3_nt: TGCGCCAGCACCCGAGAGGGGGGGAGCACAGATACGCAGTATTTT
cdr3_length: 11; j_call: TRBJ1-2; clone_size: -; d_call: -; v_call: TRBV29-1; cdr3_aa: CSVEGLVGYTF; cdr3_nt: TGCAGCGTTGAAGGGTTAGTTGGCTACACCTTC
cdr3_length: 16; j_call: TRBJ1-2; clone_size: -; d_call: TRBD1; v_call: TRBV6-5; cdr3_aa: CASSSLSGTGLHGYTF; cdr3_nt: TGTGCCAGCAGTTCCTTATCCGGGACAGGGTTACATGGCTACACCTTC
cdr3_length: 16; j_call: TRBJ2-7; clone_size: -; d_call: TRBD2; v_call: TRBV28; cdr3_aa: CASSWGTSGSSYEQYF; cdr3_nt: TGTGCCAGCAGTTGGGGGACTAGCGGGAGCTCCTACGAGCAGTACTTC
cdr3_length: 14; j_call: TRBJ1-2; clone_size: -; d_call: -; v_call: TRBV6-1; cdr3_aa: CASLFLGGGNGYTF; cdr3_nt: TGTGCCAGCCTGTTCTTAGGGGGTGGAAATGGCTACACCTTC
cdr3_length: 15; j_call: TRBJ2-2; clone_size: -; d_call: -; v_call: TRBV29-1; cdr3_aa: CSVEGADRNTGELFF; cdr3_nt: TGCAGCGTTGAAGGCGCGGATCGGAACACCGGGGAGCTGTTTTTT
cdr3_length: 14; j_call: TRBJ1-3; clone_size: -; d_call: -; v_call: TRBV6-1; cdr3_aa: CASSAGKGLNTIYF; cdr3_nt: TGTGCCAGCAGCGCGGGAAAGGGGTTAAACACCATATATTTT
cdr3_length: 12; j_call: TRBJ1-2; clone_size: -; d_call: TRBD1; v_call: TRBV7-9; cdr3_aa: CASSPTGEGYTF; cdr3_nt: TGTGCCAGCAGTCCTACAGGGGAAGGCTACACCTTC